The entry below gives a single TCR beta chain sequence along with its context. Patients of the Seattle cohort, enrolled during active infection, were followed longitudinally. The data belong to a study of blood T cell repertoires in COVID-19. Study information: Sites across the United States, Italy and Spain contributed samples from acute and convalescent COVID-19. T cells, B-cell-depleted T cells, or PBMCs supplied cDNA or gDNA.

Clones were sequenced by immunoSEQ multiplex PCR, and TCRdb holds only the in-frame ones, with some missing. This table has 150,000 or so clones, around 89% appearing once. The CDR3 length is 15 residues. Germline-derived CDR1 and CDR2 are LNHNV and YYDKDF (reference sequence). The germline V and J ends were trimmed by 1 base and 3 bases, with 13 bases remaining between them. This TCR was sampled from a man in his late teens or twenties with COVID-19, enrolled during active disease. The gene calls are TRBV15 and TRBJ2-7; D remains ambiguous. Material: peripheral blood. The CDR3 loop is CATSRVSRRGYEQYF. The DNA of the CDR3 is TGTGCCACCAGCAGAGTGAGTAGAAGAGGCTACGAGCAGTACTTC.